Listed below are T cell receptor beta chains from one sample, sequenced in a study of control samples from healthy donors and cancer patients. Produced via immunoSEQ multiplex PCR; TCRdb's table is partial and in-frame only. There are 170,000 or so clones in the sample; 90% to 95% occur only once, and 1.3% to 1.5% lies in the top ten. Sample: blood. These receptors were taken from a woman aged 18-29 years in good health. CDR3s include the opening cysteine and the closing phenylalanine or tryptophan. Each record gives: CDR3 length, V gene, J gene, D gene, CDR3 DNA, CDR3 protein. A D gene is named only where the DNA matches it firmly.

12	TRBV12-5	TRBJ1-2	NA	TGTGCTAGTGGTGAAACAGCGTATGGCTACACCTTC	CASGETAYGYTF
15	TRBV2	TRBJ1-4	NA	TGTGCCAGTGGGGAGGACGGGGCGGCTAATGAAAAACTGTTTTTT	CASGEDGAANEKLFF
15	TRBV19	TRBJ1-2	NA	TGTGCCAGTAGTACCCCCTTTTCTGGAACCTATGGCTACACCTTC	CASSTPFSGTYGYTF
14	TRBV29-1	TRBJ1-1	NA	TGCAGCGCCCCGGACGAAGTTGGGGTCACTGAAGCTTTCTTT	CSAPDEVGVTEAFF
17	TRBV4-2	TRBJ1-1	NA	TGTGCCAGCAGCCAAGTAGGAAGGGGGATTATGAACACTGAAGCTTTCTTT	CASSQVGRGIMNTEAFF
14	TRBV18	TRBJ1-2	NA	TGTGCCAGCTCACCGGACCGGGCGACCTATGGCTACACCTTC	CASSPDRATYGYTF
14	TRBV7-2	TRBJ2-3	TRBD2	TGTGCCAGCAGCTTAGACCGCGGGAGAGATACGCAGTATTTT	CASSLDRGRDTQYF
20	TRBV9	TRBJ2-2	TRBD2	TGTGCCAGCAGCTGTCCTCGGGGCGGGAGGGCCTGGGTAAGTATCGGGGAGCTGTTTTTT	CASSCPRGGRAWVSIGELFF
14	TRBV7-9	TRBJ1-2	NA	TGTGCCAGCAGTCTTGGTGTGCCCTCTGATGGCTACACCTTC	CASSLGVPSDGYTF
16	TRBV29-1	TRBJ1-1	TRBD1	TGCAGCGTTGAAGCTGGACAGGGCGCGCCCTACACTGAAGCTTTCTTT	CSVEAGQGAPYTEAFF
14	TRBV6-5	TRBJ1-1	NA	TGTGCCAGCAGTACTACGGGACAGAACACTGAAGCTTTCTTT	CASSTTGQNTEAFF
20	TRBV18	TRBJ2-1	TRBD1	TGTGCCAGCTCCCCACGGGACAGGGAACCGTTTCCCAATTACTACAATGAGCAGTTCTTC	CASSPRDREPFPNYYNEQFF
14	TRBV4-3	TRBJ2-5	NA	TGCGCCAGCAGCCAAGAGGGCCTCGGAGAGACCCAGTACTTC	CASSQEGLGETQYF
13	TRBV4-1	TRBJ1-4	TRBD1	TGCGCCAGCAGCGGGACAGGAAATGAAAAACTGTTTTTT	CASSGTGNEKLFF
13	TRBV24-1	TRBJ1-1	NA	TGTGCCACCAGTGATCGCTGGAACACTGAAGCTTTCTTT	CATSDRWNTEAFF
15	TRBV9	TRBJ2-1	NA	TGTGCCAGCAGCGTTCAGTCCTACTCCTACAATGAGCAGTTCTTC	CASSVQSYSYNEQFF